The source of this T cell receptor (beta chain) is a study of blood T cell repertoires in COVID-19. Study information: Specimens from acute and convalescent COVID-19 originated in the United States, Italy and Spain. The analysed material was cDNA or gDNA that came from T cells, B-cell-depleted T cells, or PBMCs.

In the study's own analysis: Amplifying reference gene primers gave estimates of nucleated cell counts. Only in-frame clones appear in the TCRdb table, and some are missing; sequencing was by immunoSEQ multiplex PCR. V and J calls and clone size follow that table, whereas D and trimming were derived from the DNA. The top ten clones hold over 4% of a sample with roughly 50,000 clones, around nine tenths of them seen once. Trimming cost V 7 bases and J 1 base, with 10 bases left between them. Germline CDR1 is MNHEY and CDR2 is SVGAGI. This CDR3 comprises 13 residues. The receptor was isolated from an older man with acute or convalescent COVID-19. The chain links TRBV6-5 to TRBJ1-2, with unresolved D. The sequenced sample was peripheral blood. The DNA for the CDR3 is TGTGCCAGCACCCGGCGGCATAACTATGGCTACACCTTC. Translating it yields CASTRRHNYGYTF.